This TCR beta chain was recovered during a study of T cell responses to AZD1222 COVID-19 vaccine. Whole-study results and caveats: As reported, nearly half of all spike-specific TCRs target variant regions that are unmutated.

The method was immunoSEQ multiplex PCR; TCRdb's version includes in-frame clones alone and lacks a portion of them. The top ten hold about 3.3% of the sample, which has around 150,000 clones, more than 85% seen once. This clone came up once. The antigen remains undetermined. The receptor comes from an adult who received the AZD1222 COVID-19 vaccine. The sample here was peripheral blood, taken 28 days after the second AZD1222 dose.

CDR3 DNA: TGTGCCAGCAGTGAACATATCGGGCGGGGCTACACCTTC. It is translated as CASSEHIGRGYTF. The chain links TRBV25-1 to TRBJ1-2; D not certain. Trimming pared 2 bases from V and 8 bases from J, leaving 12 bases between. In germline, CDR1 is MGHDK, CDR2 SYGVNS. The CDR3 covers 13 residues.